The TCR beta chain under discussion was sequenced for a study of blood T cells in healthy people across ages (dated by TCRdb to between 2015 and 2016). The study in broad terms: In model experiments, template switching captured roughly one uniquely barcoded TCR beta cDNA molecule for every two T cells. To avoid experimental bias, donors of different ages were spread randomly across the sequencing lanes. The study measured age-related changes in TCR beta repertoire diversity using deep sequencing normalized with unique cDNA molecular identifiers. Donors were grouped into four age groups: young (average about 15 years), middle-aged (39), aged (approximately 58) and long-lived (just over 80). Two additional independent replicas of 1 million unique cDNA reads from the same blood draw were analyzed for two donors (one aged 18 to 29 and one aged 80 or older).

The library relied on 5' RACE. Sequenced using an Illumina HiSeq 2500. A second roughly 6 to 12 cycle PCR used a sample-barcoded 5' primer and a J-beta primer mix. Each TCR beta cDNA molecule received a unique molecular identifier from a template-switch 5' adaptor carrying 12 random nucleotides. At least 2.5 million CDR3-containing paired-end reads were obtained from each sample. All of the RNA was converted into first-strand cDNA using the Mint cDNA synthesis kit, with a TRBC-specific oligonucleotide serving as the primer. All cDNA was treated with uracil-DNA glycosylase and then went through a first 18-cycle PCR with the universal primers M1SS and BC2_uni_R. The authors' pipeline ran thus. For normalization, 1 million high-quality reads were randomly selected from each sample, with every read carrying a distinct molecular identifier. Instead of being binned into consensus sequences, reads that shared molecular identifiers were thrown out. CDR3 identification, clonotype clustering and error correction used MiTCR with a Q25 quality threshold and the strictest error-elimination algorithm. A nonparametric unseen species model with Euler transformation was used to estimate a lower bound on total TCR beta diversity. TCRdb cleaned the public reads at Q25 with fastp, built clones with MiXCR and kept in-frame beta chains. Merged by CDR3 protein, the rows form single entries marked with the most common genes and DNA. TCRdb, not the original authors, processed these V and J calls. Present in this sample are 1.6 million or so distinct CDR3 sequences, about 35% of which were seen just once. The ten most abundant clones make up 10% to 12% of the sample.

The cysteine opens and the phenylalanine closes a CDR3 of 12 amino acids. The entry retains the CDR3 DNA only, 36 bases that are in frame from base 1. V is cut by 8 bases and J by 2 bases, and the space between the germline ends is 8 bases. General findings and caveats noted by the study authors: Observed TCR beta diversity per million T cells fell roughly linearly with age, and a significant reduction was already apparent by age roughly 40. A strong correlation was found between observed TCR beta diversity and the percentage of naive T cells measured by flow cytometry. Because profiling used bulk unsorted PBMCs, naive and antigen-experienced compartments could not be compared conclusively. Estimates of total diversity based on one million sequenced T cells were considered lower bounds and underestimates. Because the CMV infection status of the donors was unknown, age-related changes in expanded clonotypes may potentially have been confounded. The long-lived group showed more naive CD4+ T cells, fewer expanded clones and increased TCR diversity than the aged group, suggesting age selection.

This clonotype was counted a few times. Its target antigen remains unknown. There are no base qualities to consult, and no much larger clone falls within one base. The approximately 39 donors, aged about 6 to 100 years, were systemically healthy Caucasian individuals from Russia. Each donor gave ten milliliters of peripheral blood, collected into EDTA-treated Vacutainer tubes. Ficoll-Paque density-gradient centrifugation was used to isolate PBMCs, with at least 6 million per sample. Total RNA, at least 6 micrograms per sample, was extracted from PBMCs with Trizol reagent. For every donor, an aliquot of PBMCs went through flow cytometry to measure the percentages of naive CD45RAhigh/CD27high T cells.

Input material: blood. The receptor was derived from a woman in her thirties in good health. The chain is made from TRBV12-3 or TRBV12-4 and TRBJ2-3; the D gene identity is not certain. For the CDR3, the sequence is CASRYDTDTQYF. The DNA sequence is as follows: TGTGCCAGCCGTTACGACACAGATACGCAGTATTTT.